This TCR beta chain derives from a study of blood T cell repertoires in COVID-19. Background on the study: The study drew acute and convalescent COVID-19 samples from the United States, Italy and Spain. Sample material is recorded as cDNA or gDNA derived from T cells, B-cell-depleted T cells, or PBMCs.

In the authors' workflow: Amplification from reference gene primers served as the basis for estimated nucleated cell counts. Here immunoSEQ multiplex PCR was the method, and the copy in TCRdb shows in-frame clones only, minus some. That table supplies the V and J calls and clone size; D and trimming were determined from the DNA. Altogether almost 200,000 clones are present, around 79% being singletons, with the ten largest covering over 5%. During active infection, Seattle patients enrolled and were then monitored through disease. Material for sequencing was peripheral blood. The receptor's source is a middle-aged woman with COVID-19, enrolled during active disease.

The CDR3 loop is CASSLGVVTGELFF. The CDR3 DNA follows: TGTGCCAGCAGCTTGGGAGTGGTCACCGGGGAGCTGTTTTTT. This chain uses TRBV7-9 with TRBJ2-2; tentatively, D is TRBD2 (5 bases). V lost 3 bases and J 4 bases, leaving 9 bases between the germline ends. The germline V gene encodes CDR1 SEHNR and CDR2 FQNEAQ (reference sequence). The CDR3 is 14 amino acids.